Below are 5 T cell receptor beta chains sequenced from a single sample in a study of T cells in narcolepsy. The table came from immunoSEQ multiplex PCR; TCRdb's copy has only in-frame clones and leaves some out. Of around 27,000 clones listed, roughly four fifths are singletons. The sample consisted of CD45RA- memory CD4+ T cells from PBMCs. The source of these receptors is a human donor with narcolepsy.

The chain joins TRBV29-1 to TRBJ2-2; TRBD1 is a possible D gene (5 bases). The CDR3 totals 13 residues. The V gene's germline CDR1 is SQVTM and CDR2 ANQGSEA. The germline V and J ends were trimmed by 3 bases and 0 bases, with 5 bases remaining between them. As DNA, the CDR3 is TGCAGCGTTGACAGGGCGAACACCGGGGAGCTGTTTTTT. Translation gives CSVDRANTGELFF.

The V call is TRBV30, the J call TRBJ1-2; 7 positions agree with TRBD1. There are 13 residues in the CDR3. Trimming removed 7 bases from V and 2 bases from J; junction bases left unmatched: 7. Germline-derived CDR1 and CDR2 are GTSNPN and SVGIG (reference sequence). The CDR3 DNA sequence: TGTGCCTCAGGGGGGACATTCAACTATGGCTACACCTTC. As protein: CASGGTFNYGYTF.

CDR3 coding DNA: TGTGCCAGCAGCTTGCCCGGGAACCAAGAGACCCAGTACTTC. Its translation is CASSLPGNQETQYF. The chain employs TRBV5-6 and TRBJ2-5; possible D gene TRBD2, 5 bases. From germline, CDR1 is SGHDT and CDR2 YYEEEE. With 1 base removed from V and 0 bases from J, the gap between germline ends came to 7 bases. This CDR3 is 14 amino acids long. The complete variable domain, with remaining parts taken from reference TRBV5-6 and TRBJ2-5, reads DAGVTQSPTHLIKTRGQQVTLRCSPKSGHDTVSWYQQALGQGPQFIFQYYEEEERQRGNFPDRFSGHQFPNYSSELNVNALLLGDSALYLCASSLPGNQETQYFGPGTRLLVL.

This chain uses TRBV29-1 with TRBJ1-1, with no clear D. CDR1 SQVTM and CDR2 ANQGSEA come from the germline V gene. This CDR3 is 13 amino acids long. V was shortened by 4 bases and J by 4 bases, with 13 bases between the two germline ends. The CDR3: CSVGWLSGTEAFF. CDR3 coding DNA: TGCAGCGTTGGTTGGCTCTCGGGCACTGAAGCTTTCTTT.

The chain is built from TRBV4-2 and TRBJ2-5; D unresolved. The closer fit of TRBJ2-7 to the DNA end suggests the J call may be wrong. The CDR3 extends over 13 amino acids. Per the germline V gene, CDR1 is LGHNA and CDR2 is YNFKEQ. The CDR3 loop is CASSSYDQHEQYF. In DNA form, the CDR3 reads TGTGCCAGCAGCTCCTATGACCAGCACGAGCAGTACTTC.